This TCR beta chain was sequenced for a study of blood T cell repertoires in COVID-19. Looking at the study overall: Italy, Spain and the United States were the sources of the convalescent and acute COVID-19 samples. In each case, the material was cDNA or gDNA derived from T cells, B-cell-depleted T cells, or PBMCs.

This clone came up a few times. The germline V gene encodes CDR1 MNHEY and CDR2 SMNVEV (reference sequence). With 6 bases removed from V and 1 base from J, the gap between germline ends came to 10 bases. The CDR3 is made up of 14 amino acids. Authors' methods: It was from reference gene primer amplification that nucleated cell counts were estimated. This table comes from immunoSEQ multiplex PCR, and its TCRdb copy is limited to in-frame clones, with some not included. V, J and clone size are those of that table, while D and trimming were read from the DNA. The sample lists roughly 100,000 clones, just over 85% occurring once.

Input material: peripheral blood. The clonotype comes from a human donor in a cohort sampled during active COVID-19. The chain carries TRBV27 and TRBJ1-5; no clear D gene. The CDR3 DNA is TGTGCCAGCAGACCCAATGGCAGCAATCAGCCCCAGCATTTT. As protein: CASRPNGSNQPQHF.